This TCR beta chain was recovered during a study of CD8 T cells in ankylosing spondylitis. Study-wide findings and caveats: Reported data indicate significant enrichment of disease-linked clones within matched ankylosing spondylitis synovial fluid. Blood of patients with ankylosing spondylitis appeared to be characterized by a TCR beta motif of about eight highly homologous variants.

This clonotype was seen a handful of times. What it binds is unknown. The junction differs from germline at one of its ends, possibly a read error. This CDR3 contains 13 residues. Quantitative barcoded 5'-RACE was used to prepare TCR beta libraries. TCRdb re-derived calls from the 5' RACE reads in MiXCR, one entry per CDR3 protein. The sample has about 540,000 distinct CDR3 sequences; roughly an eighth are singletons. The sequenced sample consisted of blood, either unsorted or a sorted T cell fraction (not recorded which). The chain has TRBV12-3 or TRBV12-4 and TRBJ1-5; D uncertain. This TCR was sampled from a male donor with ankylosing spondylitis. The CDR3 region is CATSPYSNQPQHF. The CDR3 coding sequence is TGTGCCACCAGTCCTTATAGCAATCAGCCCCAGCATTTT.